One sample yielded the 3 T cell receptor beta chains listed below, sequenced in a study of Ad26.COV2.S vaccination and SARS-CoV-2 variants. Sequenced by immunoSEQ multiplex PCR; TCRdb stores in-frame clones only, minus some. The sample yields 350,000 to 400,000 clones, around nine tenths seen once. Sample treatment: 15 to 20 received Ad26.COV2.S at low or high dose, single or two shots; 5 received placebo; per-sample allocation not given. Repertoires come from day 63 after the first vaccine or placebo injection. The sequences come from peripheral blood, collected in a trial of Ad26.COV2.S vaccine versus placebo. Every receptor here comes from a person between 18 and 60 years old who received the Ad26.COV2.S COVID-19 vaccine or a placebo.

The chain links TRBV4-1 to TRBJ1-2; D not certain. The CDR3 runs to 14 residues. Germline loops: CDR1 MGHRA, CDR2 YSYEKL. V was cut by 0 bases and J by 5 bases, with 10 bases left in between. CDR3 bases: TGCGCCAGCAGCCAAGATCTAGATAGATATGGCTACACCTTC. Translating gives CASSQDLDRYGYTF.

This CDR3 is CASSFMGVDSPLHF. DNA for the CDR3: TGTGCCAGCAGCTTCATGGGAGTAGATTCACCCCTCCACTTT. The genes are TRBV5-6 and TRBJ1-6; no definite D call. There are 14 residues in the CDR3. Germline V gene data show CDR1 as SGHDT and CDR2 as YYEEEE. Trimming stripped 2 bases from V and 8 bases from J, with 11 bases between.

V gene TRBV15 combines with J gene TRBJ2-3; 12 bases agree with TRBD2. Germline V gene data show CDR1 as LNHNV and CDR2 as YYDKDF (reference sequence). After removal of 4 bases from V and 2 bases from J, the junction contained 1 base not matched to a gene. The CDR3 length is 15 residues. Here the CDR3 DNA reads TGTGCCACCAGCACTAGCGGGGGGGTCACAGATACGCAGTATTTT. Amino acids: CATSTSGGVTDTQYF. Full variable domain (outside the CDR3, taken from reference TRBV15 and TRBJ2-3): DAMVIQNPRYQVTQFGKPVTLSCSQTLNHNVMYWYQQKSSQAPKLLFHYYDKDFNNEADTPDNFQSRRPNTSFCFLDIRSPGLGDTAMYLCATSTSGGVTDTQYFGPGTRLTVL.